The 19 T cell receptor beta chains below come from one sample, sequenced in a study of T cell repertoires in cytomegalovirus infection. Using its own MiXCR run on the reads, TCRdb lists one record per CDR3 protein. The table has hundreds of thousands of distinct CDR3 sequences, around 24% seen once. The sequenced sample consisted of CD8+ T cells from PBMCs. The receptors originated from a human donor in good health (CMV status not recorded). Some clones in this sample may be carry-over from other donors' samples.

The V call is TRBV28, the J call TRBJ2-7; 11 positions agree with TRBD2. The CDR3 totals 16 residues. Trimming took 5 bases from V and 2 from J; bases not matched to a gene: 8. Germline-derived CDR1 and CDR2 are MDHEN and SYDVKM. The CDR3 protein is CASSPRLAGPTYEQYV. The CDR3 region has the DNA TGTGCCAGCAGTCCGAGACTAGCGGGGCCGACCTACGAGCAGTACGTC.

The table lists this clonotype with a few counts. V usage is TRBV19 and J usage is TRBJ2-3, with 9 bases lining up with TRBD2. V shed 5 bases, J shed 1 base, and the junction held 4 bases outside the gene matches. The CDR3 runs 15 residues. CDR1 is LNHDA, CDR2 SQIVND, per germline (reference sequence). CDR3 bases: TGTGCCAGTAGTTCTTGGACTAGCGGCACAGATACGCAGTATTTT. Protein sequence: CASSSWTSGTDTQYF.

A few counts support this clonotype. The V and J genes are TRBV20-1 and TRBJ1-2; TRBD1 might be the D (5 bases). The CDR3 is 17 amino acids. V gave up 2 bases and J gave up 1 base, with 20 bases separating them. Germline assignment: CDR1 DFQATT and CDR2 SNEGSKA (reference sequence). The CDR3 DNA sequence: TGCAGTGCTAGATATCCATCCGGGGCAGCTGATAACTATGGCTACACCTTC. This gives the protein CSARYPSGAADNYGYTF.

This clonotype occurred a few times. This chain connects TRBV20-1 to TRBJ1-5, with D maybe TRBD1 (5 bases). The CDR3 is made up of 16 amino acids. Trimming took 4 bases from V and 2 from J, leaving 18 bases between them. The germline V gene encodes CDR1 DFQATT and CDR2 SNEGSKA (reference sequence). The DNA for the CDR3 is TGCAGTGCTACCGGCCTCCAGGGCGTACGCAATCAGCCCCAGCATTTT. It specifies CSATGLQGVRNQPQHF.

The V gene is TRBV19, the J gene TRBJ1-5; D ambiguous. Germline V gene lookup returns CDR1 LNHDA and CDR2 SQIVND (reference sequence). CDR3 length: 13 residues. Trimming took off 4 bases at V and 0 bases at J, with 4 bases between the two ends. The CDR3, as DNA: TGTGCCAGTAGTAGGAGTAGCAATCAGCCCCAGCATTTT. Amino acid sequence: CASSRSSNQPQHF.

This clonotype occurred many times. The rearrangement joins TRBV7-9 to TRBJ1-2, with 9 positions matching TRBD1. The CDR3 covers 13 residues. Germline CDR1 SEHNR, CDR2 FQNEAQ (reference sequence). V dropped 8 bases and J dropped 9; count of bases not matched to a gene: 10. The CDR3 spells CASRDRVMNSYTF. The CDR3 coding sequence is TGTGCCAGCCGGGACAGGGTTATGAATAGCTACACCTTC.

The gene calls are TRBV5-1 and TRBJ2-5, with TRBD2 matching 11 bases. The CDR3 contains 16 residues. CDR1 is SGHRS and CDR2 is YFSETQ in the germline V gene. V was clipped by 0 bases and J by 4 bases; unmatched bases: 5. The CDR3 nucleotides are TGCGCCAGCAGCTTGGTTACCGGGACTAGCGGAGAGACCCAGTACTTC. Its protein product is CASSLVTGTSGETQYF.

A remark on this clonotype: A much larger clone sits a single nucleotide away, making a read error possible. The chain has TRBV7-4 and TRBJ2-3, with D perhaps assigned TRBD1 or TRBD2 (5 bases each). The germline V gene has CDR1 SGHVT and CDR2 SQSDAQ. This CDR3 is 15 amino acids long. Between the trimmed V and J ends, which lost 5 bases and 2 bases, there was a span of 14 bases. The CDR3 DNA is TGTGCCAGCAGCCAACCTGGGACGGACACAGATACGCAGTATTTT. Translation: CASSQPGTDTDTQYF. Full variable domain (rest looked up from reference TRBV7-4 and TRBJ2-3): GAGVSQSPRYKVAKRGRDVALRCDSISGHVTLYWYRQTLGQGSEVLTYSQSDAQRDKSGRPSGRFSAERPERSVSTLKIQRTEQGDSAVYLCASSQPGTDTDTQYFGPGTRLTVL.

This clonotype was counted at least ten times. The chain combines TRBV12-3 or TRBV12-4 with TRBJ2-3; D gene uncertain. This CDR3 is 18 amino acids long. V lost 4 bases, J lost 0 bases, and 20 bases lay in between. The CDR3 here is CASSSPLGFTTSTDTQYF. CDR3 DNA sequence: TGTGCCAGCAGTTCTCCCCTAGGGTTTACGACTAGCACAGATACGCAGTATTTT.

The chain combines TRBV25-1 with TRBJ2-1; 7 bases are shared with TRBD1. Germline CDR1 MGHDK, CDR2 SYGVNS. J lost 2 bases, V lost 0 bases, and 7 bases had no gene match. The CDR3 is 17 residues long. Here the CDR3 DNA reads TGTGCCAGCAGTGAATATCTCACAGGGGCGACCTACAATGAGCAGTTCTTC. This codes for CASSEYLTGATYNEQFF.

The chain uses TRBV4-1 and TRBJ2-1, with 8 bases matching TRBD1. V lost 4 bases and J lost 7; bases outside the gene matches: 6. CDR1 MGHRA and CDR2 YSYEKL come from the germline V gene. This CDR3 has 14 residues. CDR3: CASSPPGQENEQFF. The CDR3, as DNA: TGCGCCAGCAGCCCGCCGGGACAGGAGAATGAGCAGTTCTTC.

The chain joins TRBV14 to TRBJ2-1; D may be TRBD2 (6 bases). Trimming took off 4 bases at V and 16 bases at J, with 17 bases between the two ends. The length of the CDR3 is 12 residues. CDR1 and CDR2 (germline): SGHDN, FVKESK. The CDR3 loop reads CASSPGGLGLFF. The DNA for the CDR3 is TGTGCCAGCAGCCCCGGGGGACTGGGGCTCTTCTTC.

This clonotype was found many times. The rearrangement joins TRBV7-2 to TRBJ2-3; maybe TRBD1 (6 bases). Germline CDR1 is SGHTA and CDR2 is FQGNSA. This CDR3 contains 15 residues. With 6 bases removed from V and 5 bases from J, the gap between germline ends came to 18 bases. CDR3 bases: TGTGCCAGCAGGTTCCGGGACACGGATCAAGATACGCAGTATTTT. Translated: CASRFRDTDQDTQYF.

This clonotype was observed a few times. The chain couples TRBV6-1 to TRBJ2-1, with D possibly TRBD1 on 5 matching bases. In germline, CDR1 is MNHNS, CDR2 SASEGT. The V and J ends lost 4 bases and 5 bases respectively, with 15 bases between them. The CDR3 runs 15 residues. The CDR3 region is CASSVRAGWDNEQFF. The CDR3 DNA reads TGTGCCAGCAGTGTCAGGGCAGGTTGGGACAATGAGCAGTTCTTC.

Of note for this clonotype: The germline gene is not matched at one end of the junction; a read error may be the cause. The chain uses TRBV7-2 and TRBJ1-1; D ambiguous. Germline-derived CDR1 and CDR2 are SGHTA and FQGNSA. CDR3 size: 14 residues. The CDR3 region has the DNA TGTGTCAGCAGCTTATCTACGGGATCCACTGAAGCTTTCTTT. It codes for CVSSLSTGSTEAFF. The whole variable domain, filled in from reference TRBV7-2 and TRBJ1-1, reads GAGVSQSPSNKVTEKGKDVELRCDPISGHTALYWYRQSLGQGLEFLIYFQGNSAPDKSGLPSDRFSAERTGGSVSTLTIQRTQQEDSAVYLCVSSLSTGSTEAFFGQGTRLTVV.

This clonotype was seen a handful of times. The rearrangement joins TRBV20-1 to TRBJ1-1; no clear D. V lost 6 bases and J lost 4, with 9 bases in between. The CDR3 sequence is 11 residues long. Germline V gene data show CDR1 as DFQATT and CDR2 as SNEGSKA (reference sequence). This CDR3 reads CSALWGTEAFF. The CDR3 DNA reads TGCAGTGCCCTCTGGGGCACTGAAGCTTTCTTT.

The chain couples TRBV28 to TRBJ1-1; no clear D. V shed 7 bases and J shed 4 bases, with 16 bases lying between them. Germline lookup yields CDR1 MDHEN and CDR2 SYDVKM. This CDR3 is 14 amino acids long. CDR3: CASTIPVAGTEAFF. CDR3 nucleotide sequence: TGTGCCAGCACAATCCCGGTAGCGGGCACTGAAGCTTTCTTT.

Regarding this clonotype: This may come from a read error, since a much larger clone is one base off. V and J are TRBV27 and TRBJ1-5; 7 positions agree with TRBD1. The CDR3 length is 14 residues. Germline-derived CDR1 and CDR2 are MNHEY and SMNVEV (reference sequence). J gave up 7 bases and V 5 bases, and 8 bases lay outside the gene matches. The CDR3 spells CASSHRGGKQPQHF. CDR3 sequence (DNA): TGTGCCAGCAGTCACAGGGGAGGAAAACAGCCCCAGCATTTT.

This clonotype turned up a few times. The chain carries TRBV28 and TRBJ1-3; the match to TRBD1 covers 7 bases. V was pared by 6 bases and J by 4 bases, with 6 bases of the junction left unmatched. This CDR3 is built from 14 residues. Germline CDR1 MDHEN, CDR2 SYDVKM. The CDR3 sequence: CASSPDRFGNTIYF. CDR3 nucleotide sequence: TGTGCCAGCAGCCCGGACAGGTTCGGAAACACCATATATTTT.